This entry concerns a single T cell receptor (beta chain). Its antigen is not identified. TCRdb's table, derived via immunoSEQ multiplex PCR, lists solely in-frame clones and lacks some. The profile covers about 380,000 clones, with roughly 96% appearing a single time and about 0.32% taken by the ten largest. With 5 bases clipped from V and 1 base from J, the junction kept 6 bases outside the gene matches. There are 15 residues in the CDR3. Germline V gene data show CDR1 as SGHTA and CDR2 as FQGNSA. This specimen belongs to a study of shared clonotypes between healthy human individuals. The wider study: Per donor, three plates held CD4 naive cells, three held CD4 memory, two held CD8 naive and one held CD8 memory.

General study points: The study found lower generation probabilities in non-shared clonotypes than in those shared by all four donors. The sharing of about 5% of naive CD4 clonotypes was seen across a few donors.

Sequenced input: memory CD8+ T cells sorted from blood. Subset indicated: CD45RO+ cells pooled with CCR7-negative TemRA cells. The source of this sequence is a man between 25 and 39 years old in good health. The chain carries TRBV7-2 and TRBJ2-5; 8 bases are a match to TRBD1. In nucleotides, the CDR3 is TGTGCCAGCAGCGCCCTGACAGGGGCCCAAGAGACCCAGTACTTC. As protein: CASSALTGAQETQYF. The full variable domain, rest sourced from reference TRBV7-2 and TRBJ2-5, is GAGVSQSPSNKVTEKGKDVELRCDPISGHTALYWYRQSLGQGLEFLIYFQGNSAPDKSGLPSDRFSAERTGGSVSTLTIQRTQQEDSAVYLCASSALTGAQETQYFGPGTRLLVL.